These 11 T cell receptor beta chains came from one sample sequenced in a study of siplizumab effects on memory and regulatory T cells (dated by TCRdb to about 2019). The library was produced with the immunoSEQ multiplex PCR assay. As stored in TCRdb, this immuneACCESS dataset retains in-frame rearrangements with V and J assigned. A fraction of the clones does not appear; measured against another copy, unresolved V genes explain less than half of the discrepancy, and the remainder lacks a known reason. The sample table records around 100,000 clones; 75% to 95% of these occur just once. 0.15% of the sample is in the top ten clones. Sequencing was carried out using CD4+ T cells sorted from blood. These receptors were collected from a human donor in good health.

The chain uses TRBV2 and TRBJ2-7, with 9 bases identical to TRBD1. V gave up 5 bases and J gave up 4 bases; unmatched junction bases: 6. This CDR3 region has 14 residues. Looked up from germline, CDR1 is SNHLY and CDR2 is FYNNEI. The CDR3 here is CASSLDRGLYEQYF. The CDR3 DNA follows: TGTGCCAGCAGTCTGGACAGGGGCCTATACGAGCAGTACTTC.

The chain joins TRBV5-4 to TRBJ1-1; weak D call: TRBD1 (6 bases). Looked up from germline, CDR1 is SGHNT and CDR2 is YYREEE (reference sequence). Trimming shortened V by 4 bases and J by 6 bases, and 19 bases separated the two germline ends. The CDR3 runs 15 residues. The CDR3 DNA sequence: TGTGCCAGCAGCCCAGGGGAAGGAATATTTGCTGAAGCTTTCTTT. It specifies CASSPGEGIFAEAFF.

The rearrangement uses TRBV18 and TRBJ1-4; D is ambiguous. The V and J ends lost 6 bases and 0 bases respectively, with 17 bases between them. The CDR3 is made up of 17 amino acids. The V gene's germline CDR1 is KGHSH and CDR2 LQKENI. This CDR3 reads CASSLFRNRATNEKLFF. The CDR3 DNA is TGTGCCAGCTCCCTCTTCAGAAACAGAGCAACTAATGAAAAACTGTTTTTT. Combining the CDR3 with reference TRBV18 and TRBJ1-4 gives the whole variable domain NAGVMQNPRHLVRRRGQEARLRCSPMKGHSHVYWYRQLPEEGLKFMVYLQKENIIDESGMPKERFSAEFPKEGPSILRIQQVVRGDSAAYFCASSLFRNRATNEKLFFGSGTQLSVL.

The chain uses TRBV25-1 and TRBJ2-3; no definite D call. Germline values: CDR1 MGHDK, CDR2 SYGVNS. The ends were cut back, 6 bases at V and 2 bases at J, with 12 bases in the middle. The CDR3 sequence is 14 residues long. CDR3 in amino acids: CASRGGGPTDTQYF. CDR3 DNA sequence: TGTGCCAGCAGGGGCGGTGGCCCCACAGATACGCAGTATTTT.

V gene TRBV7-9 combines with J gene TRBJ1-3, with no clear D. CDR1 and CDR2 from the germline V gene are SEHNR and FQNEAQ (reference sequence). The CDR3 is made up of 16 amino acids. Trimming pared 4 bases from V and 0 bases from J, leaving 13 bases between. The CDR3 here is CASSSTARISGNTIYF. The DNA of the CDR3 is TGTGCCAGCAGCTCAACCGCCAGAATCTCTGGAAACACCATATATTTT.

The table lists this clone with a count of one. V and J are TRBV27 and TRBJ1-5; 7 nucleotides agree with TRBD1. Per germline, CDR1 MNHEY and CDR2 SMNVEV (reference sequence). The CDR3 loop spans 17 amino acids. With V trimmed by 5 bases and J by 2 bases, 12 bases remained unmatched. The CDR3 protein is CASSPGTVFRGNQPQHF. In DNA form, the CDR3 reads TGTGCCAGCAGTCCCGGGACAGTCTTCAGGGGCAATCAGCCCCAGCATTTT.

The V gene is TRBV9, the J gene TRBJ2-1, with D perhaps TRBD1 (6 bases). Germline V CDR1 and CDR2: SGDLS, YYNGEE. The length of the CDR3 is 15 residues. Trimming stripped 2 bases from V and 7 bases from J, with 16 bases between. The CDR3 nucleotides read TGTGCCAGCAGCGTGACAGGAATCTCAGCAAATGAGCAGTTCTTC. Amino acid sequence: CASSVTGISANEQFF.

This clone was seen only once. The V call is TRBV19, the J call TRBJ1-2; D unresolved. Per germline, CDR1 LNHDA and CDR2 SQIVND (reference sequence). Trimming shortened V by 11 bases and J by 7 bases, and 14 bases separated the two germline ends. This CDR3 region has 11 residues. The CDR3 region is CAPHRVIGYTF. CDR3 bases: TGTGCCCCCCACCGGGTAATTGGCTACACCTTC.

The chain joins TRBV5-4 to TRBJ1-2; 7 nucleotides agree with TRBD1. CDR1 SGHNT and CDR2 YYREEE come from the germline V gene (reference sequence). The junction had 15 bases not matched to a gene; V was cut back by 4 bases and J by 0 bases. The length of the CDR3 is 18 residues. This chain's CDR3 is CASSGEGQQKGANYGYTF. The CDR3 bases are TGTGCCAGCAGCGGAGAGGGACAGCAGAAGGGAGCTAACTATGGCTACACCTTC.

CDR3 sequence: CASNDAGRIDNEQFF. For the CDR3, the DNA is TGTGCCAGCAATGATGCGGGACGGATAGACAATGAGCAGTTCTTC. This chain uses TRBV28 with TRBJ2-1; tentatively, D is TRBD2 (6 bases). Trimming shortened V by 7 bases and J by 5 bases, and 18 bases separated the two germline ends. CDR3 length equals 15 residues. The germline V gene has CDR1 MDHEN and CDR2 SYDVKM.

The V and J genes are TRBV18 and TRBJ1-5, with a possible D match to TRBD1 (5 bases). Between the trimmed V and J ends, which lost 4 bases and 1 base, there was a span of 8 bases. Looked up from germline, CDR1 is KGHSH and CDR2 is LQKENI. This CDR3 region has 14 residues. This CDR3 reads CASSRTLSNQPQHF. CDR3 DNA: TGTGCCAGCTCACGGACACTAAGCAATCAGCCCCAGCATTTT.